The clone carrying this TCR beta chain shows up as medium-sized by frequency. Its antigen is currently unknown. These data are taken from a study of T cell clusters in autoimmune cytopenias. Background on the study: Per sample, median TRB depth was about 51,000 reads, yielding a median 2,350 distinct clonotypes.

TRB was amplified by touch-down multiplex PCR, primer pools A and B combined. TCRdb reanalyzed the multiplex PCR reads, giving one entry per CDR3 protein sequence and no DNA. The sample has about 3,100 distinct CDR3 sequences. Each sample's input was approximately 0.25 ug genomic DNA, some 34,000 genome equivalents. Study observations and caveats: The T cell clusters came from computational analysis alone and lack functional validation. Primary autoimmune cytopenia patients appeared to lack physiological T cell clusters present in healthy donors.

The CDR3 spans 17 residues. Germline V CDR1 and CDR2: MNHNS, SASEGT. The receptor was derived from a human donor with an autoimmune cytopenia or autoimmune hepatitis (not recorded which). The V and J genes are TRBV6-1 and TRBJ2-2. Sequencing was done on a sample of peripheral blood. The CDR3 reads CASSNLPTPSDIGELFF.